Sequencing of this TCR beta chain was carried out in a study of CD8 T cells in ankylosing spondylitis. Looked up from germline, CDR1 is LNHDA and CDR2 is SQIVND (reference sequence). Trimming stripped 7 bases from V and 1 base from J, with 13 bases between. The CDR3 extends over 14 amino acids. Study-wide points: Ankylosing spondylitis blood seemed to carry a telltale TCR beta motif made of eight or nine highly homologous variants.

Of note for this clonotype: Antigen: not known.

The authors made TCR beta libraries by quantitative 5'-RACE with molecular barcodes. In TCRdb, the 5' RACE reads were re-called with MiXCR into one record per CDR3 protein. The sample includes about 540,000 distinct CDR3 sequences, 10% to 15% of them seen just once. This clonotype was obtained from a male donor with ankylosing spondylitis. The chain recombines TRBV19 with TRBJ1-2, with D perhaps TRBD1 (5 bases). Sequenced: blood, either unsorted or a sorted T cell fraction (not recorded which). CDR3: CASTGGRRNYGYTF. DNA for the CDR3: TGTGCCAGTACCGGGGGGAGGCGTAACTATGGCTACACCTTC.